Sequencing of this TCR beta chain was carried out in a study of T cell responses to AZD1222 COVID-19 vaccine. Study-wide background: Pooling covered second doses at about 4 or about 12 weeks.

Of note for this clone: Its antigen is as yet unknown.

Whole-study findings and limits: CD4 TCRs linked to vaccination spanned spike, dominating at 160-218 and 743-854. Two AZD1222 administrations were followed by greater Spike-specific TCR breadth and depth. No day 14 peak samples; only post-peak repertoires were characterized.

Data came from immunoSEQ multiplex PCR; TCRdb stores just in-frame clones and leaves some out. The data contain around 100,000 clones, about nine tenths of them seen just once; the ten biggest clones take up 1.5% to 2%. This clonotype was obtained from an adult in good health. Material: peripheral blood, obtained on day 0 of AZD1222 vaccination.

CDR3 residues: CASSPRRLARDNEQFF. CDR3 coding DNA: TGTGCCAGCAGTCCTCGTCGACTAGCCAGAGACAATGAGCAGTTCTTC. The V gene is TRBV13, the J gene TRBJ2-1; 7 bases align to TRBD2. Trimming at V came to 6 bases and at J to 5 bases, leaving 13 bases not matched to a gene. The germline gives CDR1 PRHDT, CDR2 FYEKMQ (reference sequence). The CDR3 runs 16 residues.